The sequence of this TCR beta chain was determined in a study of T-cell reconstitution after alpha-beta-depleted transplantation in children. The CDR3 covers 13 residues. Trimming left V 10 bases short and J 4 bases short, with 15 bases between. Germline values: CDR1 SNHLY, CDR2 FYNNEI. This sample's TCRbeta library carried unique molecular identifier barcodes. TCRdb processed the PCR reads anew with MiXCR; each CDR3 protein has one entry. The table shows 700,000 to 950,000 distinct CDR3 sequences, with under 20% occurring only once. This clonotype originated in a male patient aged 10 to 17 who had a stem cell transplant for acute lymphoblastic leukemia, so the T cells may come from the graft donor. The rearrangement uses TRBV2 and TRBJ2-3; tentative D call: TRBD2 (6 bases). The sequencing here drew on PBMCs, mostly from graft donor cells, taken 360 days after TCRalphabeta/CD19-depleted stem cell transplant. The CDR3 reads CATAWTNPDTQYF. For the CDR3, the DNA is TGTGCCACCGCCTGGACTAACCCAGATACGCAGTATTTT. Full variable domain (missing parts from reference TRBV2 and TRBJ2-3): EPEVTQTPSHQVTQMGQEVILRCVPISNHLYFYWYRQILGQKVEFLVSFYNNEISEKSEIFDDQFSVERPDGSNFTLKIRSTKLEDSAMYFCATAWTNPDTQYFGPGTRLTVL.